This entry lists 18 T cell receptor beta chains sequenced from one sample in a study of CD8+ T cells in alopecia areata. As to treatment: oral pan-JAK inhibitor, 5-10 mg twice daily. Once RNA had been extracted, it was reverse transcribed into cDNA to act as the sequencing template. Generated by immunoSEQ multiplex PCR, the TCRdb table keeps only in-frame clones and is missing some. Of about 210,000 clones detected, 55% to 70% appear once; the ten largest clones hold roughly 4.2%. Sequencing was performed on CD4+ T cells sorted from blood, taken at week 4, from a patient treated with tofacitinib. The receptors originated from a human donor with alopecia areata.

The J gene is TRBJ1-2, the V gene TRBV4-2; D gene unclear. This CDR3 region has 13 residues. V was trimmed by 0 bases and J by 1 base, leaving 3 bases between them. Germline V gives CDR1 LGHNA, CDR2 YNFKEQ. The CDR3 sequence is CASSQELNYGYTF. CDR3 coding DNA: TGTGCCAGCAGCCAAGAGCTTAACTATGGCTACACCTTC.

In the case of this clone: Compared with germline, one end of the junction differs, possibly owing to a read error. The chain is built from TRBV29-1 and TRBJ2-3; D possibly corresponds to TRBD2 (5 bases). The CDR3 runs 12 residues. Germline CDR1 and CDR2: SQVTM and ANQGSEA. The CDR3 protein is CSFERGSDTQYF. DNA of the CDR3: TGCAGCTTTGAAAGAGGGTCAGATACGCAGTATTTT.

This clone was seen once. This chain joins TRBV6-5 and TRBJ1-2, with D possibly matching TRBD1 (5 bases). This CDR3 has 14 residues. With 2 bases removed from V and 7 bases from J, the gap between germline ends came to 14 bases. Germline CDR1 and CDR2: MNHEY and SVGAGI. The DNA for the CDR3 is TGTGCCAGCAGTTACGTGGGACCGGCCTCTGGCTACACCTTC. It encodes CASSYVGPASGYTF.

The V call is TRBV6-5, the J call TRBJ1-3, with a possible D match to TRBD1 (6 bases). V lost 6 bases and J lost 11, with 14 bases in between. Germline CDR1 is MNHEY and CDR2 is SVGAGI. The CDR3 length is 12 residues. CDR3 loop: CASSTIEGAIYF. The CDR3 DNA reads TGTGCCAGCAGCACCATAGAGGGGGCCATATATTTT.

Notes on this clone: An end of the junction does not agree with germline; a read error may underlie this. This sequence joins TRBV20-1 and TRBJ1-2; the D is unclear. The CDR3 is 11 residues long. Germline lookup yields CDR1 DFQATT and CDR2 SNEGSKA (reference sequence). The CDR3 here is CSASTSYDYTF. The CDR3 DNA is TGCAGTGCGTCGACATCCTATGACTACACCTTC.

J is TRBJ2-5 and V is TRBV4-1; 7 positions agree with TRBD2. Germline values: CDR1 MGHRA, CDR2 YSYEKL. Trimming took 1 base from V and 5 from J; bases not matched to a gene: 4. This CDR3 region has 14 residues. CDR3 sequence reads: CASSQVPGGETQYF. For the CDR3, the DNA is TGCGCCAGCAGCCAAGTGCCCGGGGGGGAGACCCAGTACTTC.

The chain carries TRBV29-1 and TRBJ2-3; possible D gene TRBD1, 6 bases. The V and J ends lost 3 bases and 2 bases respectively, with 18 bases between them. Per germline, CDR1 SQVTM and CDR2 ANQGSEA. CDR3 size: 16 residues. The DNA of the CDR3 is TGCAGCGTTGACCTGGACAGCGGAGGCTTCACAGATACGCAGTATTTT. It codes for CSVDLDSGGFTDTQYF.

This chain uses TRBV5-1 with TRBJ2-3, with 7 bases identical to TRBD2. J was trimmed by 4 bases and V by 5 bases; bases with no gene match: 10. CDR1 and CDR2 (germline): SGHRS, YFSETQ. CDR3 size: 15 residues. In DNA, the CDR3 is TGCGCCAGCAGACGACGGAGCGGGGAGGCAGATACGCAGTATTTT. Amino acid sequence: CASRRRSGEADTQYF.

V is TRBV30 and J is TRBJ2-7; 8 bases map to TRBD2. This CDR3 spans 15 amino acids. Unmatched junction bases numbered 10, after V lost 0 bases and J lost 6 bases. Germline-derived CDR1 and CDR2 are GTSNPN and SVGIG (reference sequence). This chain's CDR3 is CAWSVGGLVVGEQYF. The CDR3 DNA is TGTGCCTGGAGTGTAGGGGGACTAGTAGTTGGCGAGCAGTACTTC.

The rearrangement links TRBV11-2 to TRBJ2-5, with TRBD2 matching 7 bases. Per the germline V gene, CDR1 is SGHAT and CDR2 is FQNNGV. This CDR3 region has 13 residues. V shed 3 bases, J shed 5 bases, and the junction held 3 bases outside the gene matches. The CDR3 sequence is CASSLAGVETQYF. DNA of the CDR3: TGTGCCAGCAGCTTGGCGGGGGTTGAGACCCAGTACTTC.

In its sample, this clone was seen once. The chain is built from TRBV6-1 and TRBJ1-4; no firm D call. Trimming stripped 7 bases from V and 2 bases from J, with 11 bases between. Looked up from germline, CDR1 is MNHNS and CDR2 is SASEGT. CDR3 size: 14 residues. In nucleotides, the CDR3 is TGTGCCAGCACCCCCGGACCCACTAATGAAAAACTGTTTTTT. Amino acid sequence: CASTPGPTNEKLFF.

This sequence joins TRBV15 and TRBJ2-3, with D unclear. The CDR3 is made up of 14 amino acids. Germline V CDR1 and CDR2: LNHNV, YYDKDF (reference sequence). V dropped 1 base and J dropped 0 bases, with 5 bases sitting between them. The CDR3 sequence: CATSRVRSTDTQYF. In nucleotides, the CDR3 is TGTGCCACCAGCAGAGTGCGGAGCACAGATACGCAGTATTTT. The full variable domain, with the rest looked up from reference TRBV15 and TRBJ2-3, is DAMVIQNPRYQVTQFGKPVTLSCSQTLNHNVMYWYQQKSSQAPKLLFHYYDKDFNNEADTPDNFQSRRPNTSFCFLDIRSPGLGDTAMYLCATSRVRSTDTQYFGPGTRLTVL.

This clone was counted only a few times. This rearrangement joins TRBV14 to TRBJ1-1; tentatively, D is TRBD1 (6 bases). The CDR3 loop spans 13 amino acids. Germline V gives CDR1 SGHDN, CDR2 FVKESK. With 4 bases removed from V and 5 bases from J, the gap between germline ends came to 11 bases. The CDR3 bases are TGTGCCAGCAGCCGAACAGGGAGTACTGAAGCTTTCTTT. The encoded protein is CASSRTGSTEAFF.

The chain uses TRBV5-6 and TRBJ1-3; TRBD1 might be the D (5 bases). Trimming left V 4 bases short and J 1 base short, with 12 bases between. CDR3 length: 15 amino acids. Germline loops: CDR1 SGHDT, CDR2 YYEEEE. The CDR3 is CASSLPTGSGNTIYF. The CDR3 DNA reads TGTGCCAGCAGCCTGCCAACAGGATCTGGAAACACCATATATTTT.

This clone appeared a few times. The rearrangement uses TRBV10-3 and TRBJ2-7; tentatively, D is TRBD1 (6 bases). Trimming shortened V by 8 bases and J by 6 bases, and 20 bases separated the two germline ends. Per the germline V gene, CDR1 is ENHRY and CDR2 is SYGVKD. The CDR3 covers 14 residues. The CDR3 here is CAISATGMGSEQYF. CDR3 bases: TGTGCCATCTCAGCCACAGGGATGGGCAGCGAGCAGTACTTC.

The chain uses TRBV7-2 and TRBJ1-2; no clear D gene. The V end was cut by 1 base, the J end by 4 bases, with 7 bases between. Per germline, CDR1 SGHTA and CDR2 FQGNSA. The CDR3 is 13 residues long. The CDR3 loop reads CASSLGGIYGYTF. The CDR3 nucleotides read TGTGCCAGCAGCTTAGGAGGGATCTATGGCTACACCTTC.

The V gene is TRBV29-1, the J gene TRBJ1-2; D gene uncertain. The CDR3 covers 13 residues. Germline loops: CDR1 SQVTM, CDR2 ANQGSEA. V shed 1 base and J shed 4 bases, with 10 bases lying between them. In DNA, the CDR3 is TGCAGCGTTGAAGTCAGGTTAGGCTATGGCTACACCTTC. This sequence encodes CSVEVRLGYGYTF. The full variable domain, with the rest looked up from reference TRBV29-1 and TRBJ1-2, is SAVISQKPSRDICQRGTSLTIQCQVDSQVTMMFWYRQQPGQSLTLIATANQGSEATYESGFVIDKFPISRPNLTFSTLTVSNMSPEDSSIYLCSVEVRLGYGYTFGSGTRLTVV.

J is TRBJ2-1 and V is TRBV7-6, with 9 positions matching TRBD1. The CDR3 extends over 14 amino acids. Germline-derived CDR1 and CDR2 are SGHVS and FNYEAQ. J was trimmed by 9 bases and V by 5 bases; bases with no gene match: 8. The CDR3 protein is CASSPRTGDSEQFF. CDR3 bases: TGTGCCAGCAGCCCCCGGACAGGGGACAGTGAGCAGTTCTTC. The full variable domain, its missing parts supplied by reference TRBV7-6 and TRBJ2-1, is GAGVSQSPRYKVTKRGQDVALRCDPISGHVSLYWYRQALGQGPEFLTYFNYEAQQDKSGLPNDRFSAERPEGSISTLTIQRTEQRDSAMYRCASSPRTGDSEQFFGPGTRLTVL.